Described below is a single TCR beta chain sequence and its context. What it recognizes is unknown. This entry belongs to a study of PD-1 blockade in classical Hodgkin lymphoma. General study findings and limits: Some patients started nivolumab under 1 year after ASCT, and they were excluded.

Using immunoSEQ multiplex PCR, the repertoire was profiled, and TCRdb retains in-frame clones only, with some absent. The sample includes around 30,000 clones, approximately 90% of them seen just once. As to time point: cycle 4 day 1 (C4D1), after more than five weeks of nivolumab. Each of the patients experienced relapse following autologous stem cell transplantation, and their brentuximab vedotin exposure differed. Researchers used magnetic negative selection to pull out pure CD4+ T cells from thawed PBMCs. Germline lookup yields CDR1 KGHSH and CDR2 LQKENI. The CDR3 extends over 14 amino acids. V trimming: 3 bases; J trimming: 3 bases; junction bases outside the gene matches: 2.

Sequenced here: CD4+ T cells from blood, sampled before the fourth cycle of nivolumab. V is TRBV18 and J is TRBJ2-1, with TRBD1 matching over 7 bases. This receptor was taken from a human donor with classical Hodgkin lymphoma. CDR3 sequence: CASSPRTGYNEQFF. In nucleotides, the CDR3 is TGTGCCAGCTCACCGCGGACAGGCTACAATGAGCAGTTCTTC. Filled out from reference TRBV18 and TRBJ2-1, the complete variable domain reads NAGVMQNPRHLVRRRGQEARLRCSPMKGHSHVYWYRQLPEEGLKFMVYLQKENIIDESGMPKERFSAEFPKEGPSILRIQQVVRGDSAAYFCASSPRTGYNEQFFGPGTRLTVL.